The 12 T cell receptor beta chains below come from one sample, sequenced in a study of blood T cells in healthy people across ages. A J-beta primer mix and a sample-barcoded 5' primer were used in a second PCR of about 7 to 12 cycles. A single record per CDR3 protein comes from TCRdb applying MiXCR to the 5' RACE reads. The repertoire holds some 800,000 distinct CDR3 sequences, with around 45% as singletons. The sample consisted of blood. These receptor sequences come from a man aged 55-75 years in good health.

Worth noting for this clonotype: With a much larger clone just one base away, this may be a read error. This chain connects TRBV28 to TRBJ2-7; TRBD1 matches 10 bases. CDR3 length equals 15 residues. Germline CDR1 and CDR2: MDHEN and SYDVKM. CDR3 in DNA: TGTGTCAGCAGCAACCTTGGGACAGGGGTCTACGAGCAGTACTTC. Translated, it gives CVSSNLGTGVYEQYF.

This chain joins TRBV20-1 and TRBJ1-2; no clear D gene. Germline V gene sequence: CDR1 DFQATT, CDR2 SNEGSKA (reference sequence). V lost 2 bases to trimming and J lost 0 bases, with 7 bases between them. CDR3 length equals 13 residues. CDR3: CSARQDPNYGYTF. The CDR3 coding sequence is TGCAGTGCTAGACAAGACCCTAACTATGGCTACACCTTC.

The sample holds a few counts of this clonotype. This rearrangement joins TRBV20-1 to TRBJ2-5; D is unclear. The V gene's germline CDR1 is DFQATT and CDR2 SNEGSKA (reference sequence). CDR3 length: 13 residues. Trimming left V 3 bases short and J 1 base short, with 9 bases between. DNA of the CDR3: TGCAGTGCTAGCAGGCGACTCCAAGAGACCCAGTACTTC. Translated: CSASRRLQETQYF.

The V gene is TRBV7-9, the J gene TRBJ2-3; 7 positions agree with TRBD2. The CDR3 length is 14 residues. V shed 10 bases, J shed 0 bases, and the junction held 7 bases outside the gene matches. Germline values: CDR1 SEHNR, CDR2 FQNEAQ (reference sequence). CDR3 sequence reads: CATGGWVSTDTQYF. CDR3 in DNA: TGTGCCACCGGGGGGTGGGTAAGCACAGATACGCAGTATTTT. Together with reference TRBV7-9 and TRBJ2-3, the CDR3 gives the full variable domain: DTGVSQNPRHKITKRGQNVTFRCDPISEHNRLYWYRQTLGQGPEFLTYFQNEAQLEKSRLLSDRFSAERPKGSFSTLEIQRTEQGDSAMYLCATGGWVSTDTQYFGPGTRLTVL.

This chain joins TRBV10-3 and TRBJ1-1, with 8 nucleotides matching TRBD1. V trimming: 10 bases; J trimming: 2 bases; junction bases outside the gene matches: 12. Germline V gene data show CDR1 as ENHRY and CDR2 as SYGVKD. The CDR3 is 15 residues long. Here the CDR3 DNA reads TGTGCCACCACTAACCCTGACAGGGGCAACACTGAAGCTTTCTTT. Protein product: CATTNPDRGNTEAFF.

V and J are TRBV7-2 and TRBJ2-7; tentatively, D is TRBD1 (5 bases). CDR3 length: 15 residues. Germline V CDR1 and CDR2: SGHTA, FQGNSA. Trimming left V 2 bases short and J 6 bases short, with 17 bases between. The CDR3 loop reads CASSLPGQAPGEQYF. CDR3 bases: TGTGCCAGCAGCTTACCAGGGCAGGCTCCGGGCGAGCAGTACTTC.

The genes are TRBV27 and TRBJ1-5; no definite D call. The V end was cut by 6 bases, the J end by 9 bases, with 18 bases between. Germline V gives CDR1 MNHEY, CDR2 SMNVEV (reference sequence). This CDR3 spans 14 amino acids. DNA of the CDR3: TGTGCCAGCAGCGACCGGGCTCCGAACCCGCCCCAGCATTTT. This codes for CASSDRAPNPPQHF.

The chain couples TRBV3-1 to TRBJ2-2; 9 positions agree with TRBD2. The CDR3 has 17 amino acids. Unmatched junction bases numbered 9, after V lost 4 bases and J lost 3 bases. Germline V gene data show CDR1 as LGHDT and CDR2 as YNNKEL (reference sequence). In DNA, the CDR3 is TGTGCCAGCAGCCCGACGCAGACTAGCGGAGACACCGGGGAGCTGTTTTTT. This codes for CASSPTQTSGDTGELFF.

This chain joins TRBV11-3 and TRBJ1-1, with a tentative D call TRBD1 (5 bases). V lost 4 bases, J lost 3 bases, and 15 bases lay in between. This CDR3 has 15 amino acids. Germline CDR1 and CDR2: SGHNT and YENEEA. This chain's CDR3 is CASSSVDRGDTEAFF. For the CDR3, the DNA is TGTGCCAGCAGCTCCGTCGATCGGGGGGACACTGAAGCTTTCTTT.

The sample holds a few counts of this clonotype. The V call is TRBV5-1, the J call TRBJ2-1; D might be TRBD1 or TRBD2, each matching 5 bases. Germline CDR1 is SGHRS and CDR2 is YFSETQ. The CDR3 has 16 residues. Trimming left V 4 bases short and J 7 bases short, with 21 bases between. Here the CDR3 DNA reads TGCGCCAGCAGCACAGAGGGGCTTGGATACAGGAATGAGCAGTTCTTC. It is translated as CASSTEGLGYRNEQFF. Supplemented by reference TRBV5-1 and TRBJ2-1, the full variable domain reads KAGVTQTPRYLIKTRGQQVTLSCSPISGHRSVSWYQQTPGQGLQFLFEYFSETQRNKGNFPGRFSGRQFSNSRSEMNVSTLELGDSALYLCASSTEGLGYRNEQFFGPGTRLTVL.

V gene TRBV7-2 combines with J gene TRBJ2-4; D is possibly TRBD1 or TRBD2 (6 bases each). V was shortened by 6 bases and J by 1 base, with 16 bases between the two germline ends. Germline CDR1 is SGHTA and CDR2 is FQGNSA. CDR3 size: 16 residues. The CDR3 is CASSPGGRRAKNIQYF. CDR3 in DNA: TGTGCCAGCAGTCCCGGGGGCCGGAGGGCCAAAAACATTCAGTACTTC.

The J gene is TRBJ1-1, the V gene TRBV29-1; a possible D gene is TRBD1 (5 bases). Germline loops: CDR1 SQVTM, CDR2 ANQGSEA. V lost 7 bases and J 0 bases, leaving 18 bases between the germline ends. CDR3 length equals 15 residues. The CDR3 reads CSALERGGMNTEAFF. The CDR3 region has the DNA TGCAGCGCCCTAGAACGGGGGGGGATGAACACTGAAGCTTTCTTT.